The rows below give T cell receptor beta chains drawn from one sample of a study of shared clonotypes between healthy human individuals. Produced via immunoSEQ multiplex PCR; TCRdb's table is partial and in-frame only. The sample has approximately 1,000,000 clones; about 80% are singletons. What was sequenced was memory CD4+ T cells from PBMCs. These receptors all come from a man younger than 35 in good health. Some clones in this sample may be carry-over from other donors' samples. CDR3s include the opening cysteine and the closing phenylalanine or tryptophan. D genes are given only for firm matches.

V gene	D gene	J gene	CDR3 DNA	CDR3 protein
TRBV10-3	.	TRBJ1-3	TGTGCCATCAGTGAGAGTGGCGGGGTTGGAAACACCATATATTTT	CAISESGGVGNTIYF
TRBV9	TRBD2	TRBJ2-3	TGTGCCAGCAGCCTAGGGACTAGCGGGAGCATGGATACGCAGTATTTT	CASSLGTSGSMDTQYF
TRBV11-2	TRBD2	TRBJ2-2	TGTGCCAGCAGCTCCATAGCGGGGTACACCGGGGAGCTGTTTTTT	CASSSIAGYTGELFF
TRBV5-1	.	TRBJ2-7	TGCGCCAGCAGCTTGATATCTCCTCACTACGAGCAGTACTTC	CASSLISPHYEQYF
TRBV30	.	TRBJ2-7	TGTGCCTGCCTCATAGGTGCCAGGGACTACGAGCAGTACTTC	CACLIGARDYEQYF
TRBV2	TRBD2	TRBJ2-1	TGTGCCAGCGGTGGGCCGGGACTAGCAGGCGATGAGCAGTTCTTC	CASGGPGLAGDEQFF
TRBV19	TRBD2	TRBJ2-2	TGTGCCAGTAGTATAGGTCCGGAGCTAGCGGGAGGGACCACCGGGGAGCTGTTTTTT	CASSIGPELAGGTTGELFF
TRBV11-2	TRBD2	TRBJ2-1	TGTGCCAGCAGCTTAGGTGTTGGGACTAGCGGGACCGCCTACAATGAGCAGTTCTTC	CASSLGVGTSGTAYNEQFF
TRBV7-2	.	TRBJ2-2	TGTGCCAGCAGCTTCTCGAACACCGGGGAGCTGTTTTTT	CASSFSNTGELFF
TRBV5-4	.	TRBJ1-2	TGTGCCAGCAGGGGCGCGGAGGGGGGATATGGCTACACCTTC	CASRGAEGGYGYTF
TRBV11-3	.	TRBJ2-1	TGTGCCAGCAGCTCCAACAGGGAGCCGGAAGGTGAGCAGTTCTTC	CASSSNREPEGEQFF
TRBV5-1	.	TRBJ2-3	TGCGCCAGCAGCACCCACCGCACAGATACGCAGTATTTT	CASSTHRTDTQYF
TRBV7-2	TRBD1	TRBJ1-2	TGTGCCAGCAGCACCGGACAGGCGTCCTTGAGTGGCTACACCTTC	CASSTGQASLSGYTF
TRBV30	.	TRBJ1-2	TGTGCCTGGAATATGGATGCCCCCTATGGCTACACCTTC	CAWNMDAPYGYTF
TRBV27	.	TRBJ2-3	TGTGCCAGCAGTTCCCGTCGCGGGAACACAGATACGCAGTATTTT	CASSSRRGNTDTQYF
TRBV30	.	TRBJ1-4	TGTGCCTGGAAACAGGGTAATGAAAAACTGTTTTTT	CAWKQGNEKLFF